The 17 T cell receptor beta chains below were found in one sample sequenced in a study of cytomegalovirus exposure and HLA in healthy donors. Generated by immunoSEQ multiplex PCR, the TCRdb table keeps only in-frame clones and is missing some. This table has roughly 330,000 clones, about nine tenths appearing once. The source material was PBMCs. All receptors derive from a woman in her 30s in good health and CMV-seropositive.

The V and J genes are TRBV6-6 and TRBJ2-7; tentatively, D is TRBD1 (5 bases). Trimming took off 1 base at V and 7 bases at J, with 11 bases between the two ends. Germline V gives CDR1 MNHNY, CDR2 SVGAGI (reference sequence). CDR3 length: 13 amino acids. CDR3 nucleotide sequence: TGTGCCAGCAGTTACTTGGCAGGGAAAGAGCAGTACTTC. This gives the protein CASSYLAGKEQYF.

The genes are TRBV18 and TRBJ1-1, with TRBD1 as a possible D gene (5 bases). The CDR3 loop spans 13 amino acids. Per germline, CDR1 KGHSH and CDR2 LQKENI. V lost 3 bases to trimming and J lost 4 bases, with 9 bases between them. The CDR3 DNA reads TGTGCCAGCTCACCTCAGGGTGGCACTGAAGCTTTCTTT. It specifies CASSPQGGTEAFF.

The chain links TRBV5-5 to TRBJ2-7, with unresolved D. Trimming removed 3 bases from V and 7 bases from J, with 14 bases in between. Germline V gene sequence: CDR1 SGHKS, CDR2 YYEKEE (reference sequence). The CDR3 length is 13 residues. The CDR3 protein is CASSSSFIGEQYF. As DNA, the CDR3 is TGTGCCAGCAGCTCGAGCTTTATTGGGGAGCAGTACTTC. Supplemented by reference TRBV5-5 and TRBJ2-7, the full variable domain reads DAGVTQSPTHLIKTRGQQVTLRCSPISGHKSVSWYQQVLGQGPQFIFQYYEKEERGRGNFPDRFSARQFPNYSSELNVNALLLGDSALYLCASSSSFIGEQYFGPGTRLTVT.

The sample holds one count of this clone. The gene calls are TRBV6-1 and TRBJ2-1; 13 nucleotides line up with TRBD2. This CDR3 contains 15 residues. J was trimmed by 7 bases and V by 6 bases; bases with no gene match: 6. Germline CDR1 MNHNS, CDR2 SASEGT. In DNA form, the CDR3 reads TGTGCCAGCAGCCAACTAGCGGGGGGGCAGAATGAGCAGTTCTTC. It translates to CASSQLAGGQNEQFF.

Here the CDR3 DNA reads TGTGCCAGCAGCTTAAGTTCGGGACAGATGAACTATGGCTACACCTTC. It yields the protein CASSLSSGQMNYGYTF. The chain combines TRBV7-9 with TRBJ1-2; 7 bases match TRBD1. Germline-derived CDR1 and CDR2 are SEHNR and FQNEAQ (reference sequence). The CDR3 runs 16 residues. Germline trimming cut 2 bases from V and 2 bases from J; bases unmatched to any gene: 8.

The gene calls are TRBV30 and TRBJ2-7, with no clear D. The CDR3 has 11 residues. Germline values: CDR1 GTSNPN, CDR2 SVGIG (reference sequence). V shed 0 bases and J shed 5 bases, with 5 bases lying between them. CDR3 protein: CAWSVRDEQYF. In DNA form, the CDR3 reads TGTGCCTGGAGTGTAAGAGACGAGCAGTACTTC.

The rearrangement uses TRBV19 and TRBJ2-7, with TRBD1 matching 9 bases. The CDR3 spans 14 residues. V dropped 4 bases and J dropped 3; count of bases not matched to a gene: 4. The V gene's germline CDR1 is LNHDA and CDR2 SQIVND (reference sequence). The CDR3, as DNA: TGTGCCAGTAGTACTACGACAGGGGGCTACGAGCAGTACTTC. It translates to CASSTTTGGYEQYF.

This chain joins TRBV29-1 and TRBJ2-3; 10 bases fit TRBD1. Germline V CDR1 and CDR2: SQVTM, ANQGSEA. With 3 bases clipped from V and 14 bases from J, the junction kept 8 bases outside the gene matches. CDR3 length: 12 residues. The CDR3 spells CSVDTSGTGVYF. CDR3 nucleotides: TGCAGCGTTGACACCTCCGGGACAGGGGTGTATTTT.

The V and J genes are TRBV7-9 and TRBJ1-1, with D unresolved. Deletions cut 8 bases from V and 1 base from J, with 8 bases between. The germline CDR1 and CDR2 sequences are SEHNR and FQNEAQ (reference sequence). This CDR3 spans 12 amino acids. Here the CDR3 reads CASRRENTEAFF. The DNA for the CDR3 is TGTGCCAGCCGTAGGGAGAACACTGAAGCTTTCTTT.

The gene calls are TRBV4-1 and TRBJ1-5, with TRBD1 matching 9 bases. Trimming cost V 0 bases and J 5 bases; bases outside gene matches: 8. Germline-derived CDR1 and CDR2 are MGHRA and YSYEKL. This CDR3 is 17 amino acids long. CDR3 sequence: CASSQEKTGGFDQPQHF. CDR3 in DNA: TGCGCCAGCAGCCAAGAAAAGACAGGGGGATTTGATCAGCCCCAGCATTTT.

The chain is built from TRBV19 and TRBJ2-1; the D gene is possibly TRBD1 (6 bases). The V gene lost 3 bases and the J gene lost 6 bases, with 12 bases spanning the gap. The CDR3 contains 14 residues. Germline V gene data show CDR1 as LNHDA and CDR2 as SQIVND (reference sequence). CDR3 sequence reads: CASSILTGSNEQFF. DNA of the CDR3: TGTGCCAGTAGTATCCTCACAGGGTCCAATGAGCAGTTCTTC. The full variable domain, completed using reference TRBV19 and TRBJ2-1, is DGGITQSPKYLFRKEGQNVTLSCEQNLNHDAMYWYRQDPGQGLRLIYYSQIVNDFQKGDIAEGYSVSREKKESFPLTVTSAQKNPTAFYLCASSILTGSNEQFFGPGTRLTVL.

The rearrangement uses TRBV15 and TRBJ1-1; D call uncertain. Looked up from germline, CDR1 is LNHNV and CDR2 is YYDKDF (reference sequence). Trimming took off 1 base at V and 6 bases at J, with 6 bases between the two ends. The CDR3 extends over 12 amino acids. DNA of the CDR3: TGTGCCACCAGCAGAGTGGGATCTGAAGCTTTCTTT. Its protein product is CATSRVGSEAFF.

The chain is built from TRBV27 and TRBJ2-1; 8 bases agree with TRBD1. V dropped 7 bases and J dropped 4; count of bases not matched to a gene: 6. From germline, CDR1 is MNHEY and CDR2 SMNVEV (reference sequence). The CDR3 is made up of 14 amino acids. Written as DNA, the CDR3 is TGTGCCAGCAACTGGGGGGACAGGTACAATGAGCAGTTCTTC. It specifies CASNWGDRYNEQFF.

This clone came up once. The chain combines TRBV10-2 with TRBJ2-2; D unclear. Trimming cost V 7 bases and J 0 bases, with 9 bases left between them. CDR3 length: 14 amino acids. The germline CDR1 and CDR2 sequences are WSHSY and SAAADI. The CDR3 nucleotides read TGCGCCAGCATTCCGGCCGCGAACACCGGGGAGCTGTTTTTT. It yields the protein CASIPAANTGELFF.

Regarding this clone: Other DNA sequences in this specimen translate into the identical CDR3. V gene TRBV6-5 combines with J gene TRBJ1-2, with D possibly TRBD1 on 6 matching bases. The CDR3 loop spans 13 amino acids. Germline CDR1 reads MNHEY; CDR2 reads SVGAGI. Between the trimmed V and J ends, which lost 6 bases and 6 bases, there was a span of 14 bases. CDR3: CASSPGGGHGYTF. Written as DNA, the CDR3 is TGTGCCAGCAGCCCTGGGGGGGGGCATGGCTACACCTTC.

V and J are TRBV30 and TRBJ1-4, with a tentative D call TRBD1 (5 bases). This CDR3 region has 15 residues. The germline V gene has CDR1 GTSNPN and CDR2 SVGIG (reference sequence). V lost 2 bases and J 4 bases, leaving 14 bases between the germline ends. The CDR3, as DNA: TGTGCCTGGAGTTTGGGGGTAGAACTTAATGAAAAACTGTTTTTT. Protein product: CAWSLGVELNEKLFF.

The genes are TRBV5-1 and TRBJ2-3, with no clear D. The V gene lost 0 bases and the J gene lost 5 bases, with 13 bases spanning the gap. Germline V CDR1 and CDR2: SGHRS, YFSETQ. The CDR3 has 15 amino acids. The CDR3 coding sequence is TGCGCCAGCAGCTTGGATAGTGTGGGGAAAGATACGCAGTATTTT. Its translation is CASSLDSVGKDTQYF.